What follows describes a single T cell receptor beta chain. Its target is not known. This sample is drawn from a study of cytomegalovirus exposure and HLA in healthy donors. Study results and caveats: Confirmation was obtained in vitro that a few CMV-associated chains are specific for CMV antigens. Later, an analysis found that TCR clusters from the first cohort tended to co-occur in the roughly 110 validation repertoires. 150 or so TCR beta chains were listed as cytomegalovirus-associated.

Using immunoSEQ multiplex PCR, the repertoire was profiled, and TCRdb retains in-frame clones only, with some absent. Among 150,000 or so clones listed, around nine tenths were seen once. CDR1 is SGHTA and CDR2 is FQGNSA in the germline V gene. The CDR3 totals 15 residues. The germline V and J ends were trimmed by 5 bases and 0 bases, with 14 bases remaining between them. What was sequenced was PBMCs. The V call is TRBV7-2, the J call TRBJ2-7; D is perhaps TRBD1 (5 bases). The origin of this receptor is a woman aged 25 to 39 in good health and CMV-seronegative. CDR3 amino acids: CASSPLRGPSYEQYF. The CDR3 region has the DNA TGTGCCAGCAGCCCCCTTAGGGGCCCCTCCTACGAGCAGTACTTC.